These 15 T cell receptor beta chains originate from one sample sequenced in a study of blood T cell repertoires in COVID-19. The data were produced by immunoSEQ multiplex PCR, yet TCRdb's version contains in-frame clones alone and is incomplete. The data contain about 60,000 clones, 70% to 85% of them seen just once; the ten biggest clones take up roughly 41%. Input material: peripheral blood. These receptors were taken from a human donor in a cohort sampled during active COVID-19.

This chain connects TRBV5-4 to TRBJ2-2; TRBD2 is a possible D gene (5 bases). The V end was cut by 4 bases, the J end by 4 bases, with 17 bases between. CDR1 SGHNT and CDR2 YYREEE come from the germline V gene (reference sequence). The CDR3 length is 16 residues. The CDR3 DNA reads TGTGCCAGCAGCCCACGACGGGGAGAAACCACCGGGGAGCTGTTTTTT. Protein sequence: CASSPRRGETTGELFF.

The CDR3 DNA follows: TGTGCCAGCTCACCTTTCGGGATTAATGGCTACACCTTC. Residues: CASSPFGINGYTF. The chain joins TRBV18 to TRBJ1-2; D gene uncertain. From germline, CDR1 is KGHSH and CDR2 LQKENI. CDR3 length equals 13 residues. The V end was cut by 3 bases, the J end by 6 bases, with 11 bases between.

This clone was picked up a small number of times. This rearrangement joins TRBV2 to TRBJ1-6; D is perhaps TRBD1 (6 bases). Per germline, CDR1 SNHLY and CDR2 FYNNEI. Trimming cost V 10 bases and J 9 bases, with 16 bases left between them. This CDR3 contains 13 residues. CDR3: CAIGGQVGSPLHF. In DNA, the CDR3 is TGTGCCATTGGGGGACAAGTTGGTTCACCCCTCCACTTT. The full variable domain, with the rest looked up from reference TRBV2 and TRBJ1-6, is EPEVTQTPSHQVTQMGQEVILRCVPISNHLYFYWYRQILGQKVEFLVSFYNNEISEKSEIFDDQFSVERPDGSNFTLKIRSTKLEDSAMYFCAIGGQVGSPLHFGNGTRLTVT.

The CDR3 region is CATRLYYSTNEKLFF. For the CDR3, the DNA is TGTGCCACCAGACTTTATTATTCAACTAATGAAAAACTGTTTTTT. This rearrangement joins TRBV15 to TRBJ1-4; D remains ambiguous. The CDR3 loop spans 15 amino acids. Per the germline V gene, CDR1 is LNHNV and CDR2 is YYDKDF (reference sequence). V was clipped by 6 bases and J by 0 bases, with 11 bases between them. Supplemented by reference TRBV15 and TRBJ1-4, the full variable domain reads DAMVIQNPRYQVTQFGKPVTLSCSQTLNHNVMYWYQQKSSQAPKLLFHYYDKDFNNEADTPDNFQSRRPNTSFCFLDIRSPGLGDTAMYLCATRLYYSTNEKLFFGSGTQLSVL.

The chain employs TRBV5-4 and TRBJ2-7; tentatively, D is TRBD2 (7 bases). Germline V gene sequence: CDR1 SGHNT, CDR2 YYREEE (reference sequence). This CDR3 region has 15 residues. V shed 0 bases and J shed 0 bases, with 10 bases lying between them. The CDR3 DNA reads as TGTGCCAGCAGCTTGGACCGGGGGGCCTCCTACGAGCAGTACTTC. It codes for CASSLDRGASYEQYF.

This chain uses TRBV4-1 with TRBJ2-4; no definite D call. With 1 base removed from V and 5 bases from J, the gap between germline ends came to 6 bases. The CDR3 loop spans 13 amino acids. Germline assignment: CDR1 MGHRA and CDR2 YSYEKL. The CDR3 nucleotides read TGCGCCAGCAGCCAAGCCGCAGAAAACATTCAGTACTTC. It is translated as CASSQAAENIQYF.

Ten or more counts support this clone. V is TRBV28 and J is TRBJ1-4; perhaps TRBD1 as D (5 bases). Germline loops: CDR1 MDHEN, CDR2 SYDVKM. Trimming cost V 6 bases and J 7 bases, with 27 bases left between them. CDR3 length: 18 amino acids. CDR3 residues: CASRHLSGTGVEAEKLFF. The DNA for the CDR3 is TGTGCCAGCAGGCATCTCTCCGGGACGGGAGTCGAAGCTGAAAAACTGTTTTTT.

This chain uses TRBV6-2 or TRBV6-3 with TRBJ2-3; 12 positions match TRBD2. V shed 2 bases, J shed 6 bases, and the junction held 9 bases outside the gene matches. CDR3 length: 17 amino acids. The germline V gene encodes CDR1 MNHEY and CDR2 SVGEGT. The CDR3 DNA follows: TGTGCCAGCAGTTACCGTCCCCCTAGCGGGGGGGCGGATACGCAGTATTTT. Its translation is CASSYRPPSGGADTQYF.

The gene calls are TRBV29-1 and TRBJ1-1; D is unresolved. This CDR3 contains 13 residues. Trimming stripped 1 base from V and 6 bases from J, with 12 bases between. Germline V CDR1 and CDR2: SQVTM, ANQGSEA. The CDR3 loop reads CSVEGRLQAEAFF. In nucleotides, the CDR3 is TGCAGCGTTGAAGGCCGCCTGCAGGCTGAAGCTTTCTTT.

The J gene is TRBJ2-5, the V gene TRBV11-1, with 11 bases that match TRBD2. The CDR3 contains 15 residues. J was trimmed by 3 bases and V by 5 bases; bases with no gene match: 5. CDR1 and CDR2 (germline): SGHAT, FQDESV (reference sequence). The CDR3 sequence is CASSISGGDEETQYF. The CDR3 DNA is TGTGCCAGCAGCATTAGCGGGGGGGATGAAGAGACCCAGTACTTC.

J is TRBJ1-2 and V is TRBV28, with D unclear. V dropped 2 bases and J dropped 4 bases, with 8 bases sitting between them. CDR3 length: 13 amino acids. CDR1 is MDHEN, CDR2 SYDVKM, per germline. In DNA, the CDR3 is TGTGCCAGCAGTTTAATGAGAGGCTATGGCTACACCTTC. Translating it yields CASSLMRGYGYTF.

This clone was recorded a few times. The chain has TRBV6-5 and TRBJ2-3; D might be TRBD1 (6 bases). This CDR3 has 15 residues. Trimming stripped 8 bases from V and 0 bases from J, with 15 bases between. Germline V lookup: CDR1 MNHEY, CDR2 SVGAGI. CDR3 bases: TGTGCCAGCTCCATCCAGGGGTCTAGCACAGATACGCAGTATTTT. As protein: CASSIQGSSTDTQYF.

CDR3 nucleotide sequence: TGCAGCGTTGTTCACCTAGGATTACAGGGGGATGAGACCCAGTACTTC. Translation: CSVVHLGLQGDETQYF. This chain uses TRBV29-1 with TRBJ2-5; 8 bases align to TRBD1. With V trimmed by 4 bases and J by 5 bases, 15 bases remained unmatched. The CDR3 runs to 16 residues. CDR1 is SQVTM, CDR2 ANQGSEA, per germline. The whole variable domain, filled in from reference TRBV29-1 and TRBJ2-5, reads SAVISQKPSRDICQRGTSLTIQCQVDSQVTMMFWYRQQPGQSLTLIATANQGSEATYESGFVIDKFPISRPNLTFSTLTVSNMSPEDSSIYLCSVVHLGLQGDETQYFGPGTRLLVL.

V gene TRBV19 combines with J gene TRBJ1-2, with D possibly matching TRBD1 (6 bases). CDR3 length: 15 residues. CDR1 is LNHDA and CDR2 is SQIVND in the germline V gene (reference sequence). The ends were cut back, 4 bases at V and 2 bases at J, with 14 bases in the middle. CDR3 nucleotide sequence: TGTGCCAGTAGTACGATTGGACAGAGCAACTATGGCTACACCTTC. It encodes CASSTIGQSNYGYTF.

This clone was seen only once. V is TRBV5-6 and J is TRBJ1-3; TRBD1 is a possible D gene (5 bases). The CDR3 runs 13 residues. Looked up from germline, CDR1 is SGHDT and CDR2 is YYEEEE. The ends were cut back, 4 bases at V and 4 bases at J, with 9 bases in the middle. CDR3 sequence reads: CASSTDKGNTIYF. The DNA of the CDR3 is TGTGCCAGCAGCACGGACAAGGGAAACACCATATATTTT.